These T cell receptor beta chains were read from a single sample in a study of T cell changes during pregnancy in multiple sclerosis. Clones were read by immunoSEQ multiplex PCR, and TCRdb kept only the in-frame ones, dropping some. The sample lists around 88,000 clones, approximately 93% occurring once. Sample: peripheral blood, taken in the first trimester of pregnancy. The receptors here all came from a female donor with multiple sclerosis, enrolled in a pregnancy study. Both conserved end residues are part of each CDR3. A D gene is named only where the DNA matches it firmly. Only some rows state a clone size, as once, few, many or a class for expanded clones.

j_call v_call clone_size d_call cdr3_length cdr3_nt cdr3_aa
TRBJ1-6 TRBV4-2 - TRBD1 16 TGTGCCAGCAGCCAAGATACGGGACAGAAGAATTCACCCCTCCACTTT CASSQDTGQKNSPLHF
TRBJ1-1 TRBV10-3 - - 15 TGTGCCATCAGTGAGTCGAAAGGAGTGAACACTGAAGCTTTCTTT CAISESKGVNTEAFF
TRBJ1-4 TRBV5-4 - - 17 TGTGCCAGCAGCTTAAATCCGGGTACTGCAACTAATGAAAAACTGTTTTTT CASSLNPGTATNEKLFF
TRBJ2-7 TRBV2 - TRBD2 15 TGTGCCAGCAGGCCCAAACTAGCGGGGGGCAACGAGCAGTACTTC CASRPKLAGGNEQYF
TRBJ1-2 TRBV7-9 - - 13 TGTGCCAGCAGCTTACCCCAGGGGACTGGCTACACCTTC CASSLPQGTGYTF
TRBJ2-3 TRBV27 - - 16 TGTGCCAGCAGCCGTACCTGGACTTTACCGCAAGATACGCAGTATTTT CASSRTWTLPQDTQYF
TRBJ2-3 TRBV4-3 - TRBD2 14 TGCGCCAGCAGCGCGGGGGGAGGCACAGATACGCAGTATTTT CASSAGGGTDTQYF
TRBJ1-1 TRBV19 - - 13 TGTGCCAGCACCCAGGGCCTGAACACTGAAGCTTTCTTT CASTQGLNTEAFF
TRBJ1-1 TRBV4-3 - - 13 TGCGCCAGCAGCCAAGTGTTGGAGGTAGAAGCTTTCTTT CASSQVLEVEAFF
TRBJ2-3 TRBV2 - TRBD2 17 TGTGCCAGCGGGGGTTCTCATAGCGGGACCAGAACAGATACGCAGTATTTT CASGGSHSGTRTDTQYF
TRBJ1-1 TRBV7-3 once - 13 TGTGCCAGCAGCTTATTGCGGGAGACTGAAGCTTTCTTT CASSLLRETEAFF
TRBJ2-1 TRBV7-3 - TRBD2 16 TGTGCCAGCAGCCCTATAGGCGGGGGGGCCGGCGATGAGCAGTTCTTC CASSPIGGGAGDEQFF
TRBJ2-5 TRBV29-1 - - 12 TGCAGCGTTCGAGCTGGAGGGGAGACCCAGTACTTC CSVRAGGETQYF
TRBJ2-1 TRBV7-6 - TRBD2 16 TGTGCCAGCAGCTTAGGGGCGGGAGGACTTAACAATGAGCAGTTCTTC CASSLGAGGLNNEQFF
TRBJ1-5 TRBV19 once TRBD1 15 TGTGCCAGTAGTCCCAGGACAGGAAGCCTTCAGCCCCAGCATTTT CASSPRTGSLQPQHF
TRBJ2-1 TRBV28 - - 12 TGTGCCAGTCGGGAACTTCACAATGAGCAGTTCTTC CASRELHNEQFF
TRBJ1-1 TRBV20-1 once - 11 TGCAGTGCTAGAGATACCCCAGGAGCTTTCTTT CSARDTPGAFF
TRBJ2-1 TRBV9 - TRBD1 13 TGTGCCAGCAGCTCAGGGGGCTACAATGAGCAGTTCTTC CASSSGGYNEQFF
TRBJ1-2 TRBV2 - - 14 TGTGCCAGCAGTGAAGGTCCTAAGAATCATGGCTACACCTTC CASSEGPKNHGYTF
TRBJ2-1 TRBV27 - TRBD1 17 TGTGCCAGCAGTCCTGATCCTACAGGGGGCCCCTTATATGAGCAGTTCTTC CASSPDPTGGPLYEQFF
TRBJ2-3 TRBV9 - - 15 TGTGCCAGCAGCGGGACTGGAACAGGCACAGATACGCAGTATTTT CASSGTGTGTDTQYF
TRBJ1-2 TRBV13 - - 14 TGTGCCAGCAGCCTAGACACAGTTAACTATGGCTACACCTTC CASSLDTVNYGYTF
TRBJ1-6 TRBV7-9 - - 16 TGTGCCAGCAGCTTATCCCCCACAGGTGTTAATTCACCCCTCCACTTT CASSLSPTGVNSPLHF
TRBJ2-1 TRBV19 - - 12 TGTGCCAGTAGGAACTCGAGGCCTGAGCAGTTCTTC CASRNSRPEQFF
TRBJ2-3 TRBV11-3 - - 16 TGTGCCAGCAGCCCTGGGGGGGCCTTCAACGCAGATACGCAGTATTTT CASSPGGAFNADTQYF
TRBJ1-5 TRBV18 - - 16 TGTGCCAGCTCCCTCGCAGGGTCTAAGGGCAATCAGCCCCAGCATTTT CASSLAGSKGNQPQHF